Presented here are 17 T cell receptor beta chains from one specimen sequenced in a study of cytomegalovirus exposure and HLA in healthy donors. The PCR ran on 60 Vbeta and 13 Jbeta primers. TCRdb's copy holds only in-frame clones and misses some; the assay was immunoSEQ multiplex PCR. The data include over 35,000 clones; the top ten clones carry about 1.7%. The sequencing sample was made of PBMCs. All receptors derive from a woman aged 25 to 45 in good health and CMV-seronegative.

The chain uses TRBV5-1 and TRBJ2-2; no definite D call. V was pared by 2 bases and J by 5 bases, with 4 bases between. The CDR3 runs to 12 residues. CDR1 SGHRS and CDR2 YFSETQ come from the germline V gene. CDR3 sequence reads: CASSLQTGELFF. CDR3 coding DNA: TGCGCCAGCAGCTTACAGACCGGGGAGCTGTTTTTT.

The J gene is TRBJ1-1, the V gene TRBV29-1; D uncertain. Germline values: CDR1 SQVTM, CDR2 ANQGSEA. There are 14 residues in the CDR3. V gave up 3 bases and J gave up 3 bases, with 14 bases separating them. The DNA for the CDR3 is TGCAGCGTTGAGGGCATGCGTCAGGACACTGAAGCTTTCTTT. It specifies CSVEGMRQDTEAFF.

The V and J genes are TRBV29-1 and TRBJ1-1; D is unresolved. This CDR3 has 10 residues. The V and J ends lost 0 bases and 11 bases respectively, with 7 bases between them. CDR1 is SQVTM, CDR2 ANQGSEA, per germline. This CDR3 reads CSVEEQSAFF. CDR3 bases: TGCAGCGTTGAAGAACAATCGGCTTTCTTT.

The J gene is TRBJ2-1, the V gene TRBV5-1; 7 positions agree with TRBD2. This CDR3 spans 16 amino acids. The trim removed 4 bases at V and 3 bases at J, leaving 10 bases unmatched. Germline assignment: CDR1 SGHRS and CDR2 YFSETQ. The CDR3 DNA reads as TGCGCCAGCAGCCCCCGTCTAGCGGTGAACTACAATGAGCAGTTCTTC. This gives the protein CASSPRLAVNYNEQFF.

The chain is built from TRBV6-1 and TRBJ1-2; D remains unclear. Germline lookup yields CDR1 MNHNS and CDR2 SASEGT. The CDR3 has 13 residues. V dropped 4 bases and J dropped 2 bases, with 8 bases sitting between them. The CDR3 region has the DNA TGTGCCAGCAGTGTACCGGGGAACTATGGCTACACCTTC. Amino acid sequence: CASSVPGNYGYTF.

The chain recombines TRBV6-6 with TRBJ1-5; weak D call: TRBD1 (5 bases). Trimming removed 9 bases at V and 5 bases at J, with 14 bases between. Germline V CDR1 and CDR2: MNHNY, SVGAGI (reference sequence). The CDR3 length is 13 residues. The CDR3: CASGAGSHQPQHF. CDR3 coding DNA: TGTGCCAGTGGGGCAGGGTCCCATCAGCCCCAGCATTTT.

The V and J genes are TRBV5-6 and TRBJ1-1; a possible D gene is TRBD1 (5 bases). Trimming shortened V by 3 bases and J by 5 bases, and 11 bases separated the two germline ends. Germline CDR1 and CDR2: SGHDT and YYEEEE. The CDR3 covers 13 residues. The CDR3 nucleotides read TGTGCCAGCAGCTCCCCCCGGGGGACTGAAGCTTTCTTT. Encoded protein: CASSSPRGTEAFF.

The chain couples TRBV25-1 to TRBJ2-3, with D maybe TRBD2 (6 bases). Germline V gene lookup returns CDR1 MGHDK and CDR2 SYGVNS. V was shortened by 2 bases and J by 1 base, with 10 bases between the two germline ends. The CDR3 has 15 amino acids. This CDR3 is CASSEGRIGTDTQYF. The CDR3 coding sequence is TGTGCCAGCAGTGAAGGGAGGATCGGCACAGATACGCAGTATTTT.

The J gene is TRBJ2-1, the V gene TRBV6-5; D is perhaps TRBD2 (5 bases). V was shortened by 2 bases and J by 15 bases, with 23 bases between the two germline ends. The CDR3 has 15 amino acids. CDR1 MNHEY and CDR2 SVGAGI come from the germline V gene. CDR3 in amino acids: CASSYTLEGDLVRFF. The CDR3 bases are TGTGCCAGCAGTTACACCCTAGAGGGAGATTTAGTCCGGTTCTTC.

V usage is TRBV6-1 and J usage is TRBJ1-1, with 8 bases aligning to TRBD1. This CDR3 contains 15 residues. Germline CDR1 MNHNS, CDR2 SASEGT. Trimming removed 7 bases from V and 1 base from J; junction bases left unmatched: 8. The CDR3 sequence is CASKAGGAWNTEAFF. The CDR3 nucleotides are TGTGCCAGCAAGGCAGGGGGCGCCTGGAACACTGAAGCTTTCTTT.

J is TRBJ2-5 and V is TRBV18; D is perhaps TRBD2 (5 bases). From germline, CDR1 is KGHSH and CDR2 LQKENI. V lost 1 base, J lost 1 base, and 16 bases lay in between. The CDR3 has 17 residues. The CDR3 region is CASSPRFGSAIQETQYF. The CDR3 DNA follows: TGTGCCAGCTCACCACGATTTGGGAGTGCCATCCAAGAGACCCAGTACTTC.

The gene calls are TRBV2 and TRBJ2-7; 10 nucleotides match TRBD1. The J segment lost 5 bases and the V segment lost 5 bases, leaving 9 bases of the junction unmatched. The CDR3 spans 15 residues. Germline V gene lookup returns CDR1 SNHLY and CDR2 FYNNEI. This CDR3 reads CASSPPGTGVNEQYF. The CDR3 DNA follows: TGTGCCAGCAGTCCACCGGGGACAGGGGTCAACGAGCAGTACTTC.

This chain connects TRBV27 to TRBJ2-7; 9 nucleotides agree with TRBD1. This CDR3 has 13 amino acids. Per the germline V gene, CDR1 is MNHEY and CDR2 is SMNVEV (reference sequence). V dropped 4 bases and J dropped 9; count of bases not matched to a gene: 7. The CDR3 DNA is TGTGCCAGCAGTTCGACAGGGGGAGCGTGGCAGTACTTC. Translation: CASSSTGGAWQYF.

V gene TRBV30 combines with J gene TRBJ2-7, with 7 bases that match TRBD2. CDR1 and CDR2 (germline): GTSNPN, SVGIG (reference sequence). V gave up 6 bases and J gave up 2 bases; unmatched junction bases: 7. This CDR3 contains 13 residues. CDR3 sequence reads: CACRASGTYEQYF. In DNA, the CDR3 is TGTGCCTGCCGGGCTAGCGGAACCTACGAGCAGTACTTC.

CDR3 residues: CASSETAGAVDTQYF. The CDR3 DNA reads TGTGCCAGCAGTGAGACGGCAGGGGCGGTAGATACGCAGTATTTT. This chain uses TRBV6-1 with TRBJ2-3, with a weak D call TRBD1 (6 bases). In germline, CDR1 is MNHNS, CDR2 SASEGT. The CDR3 sequence is 15 residues long. The V end lost 3 bases, the J end lost 5 bases, and 15 bases lay between the germline ends.

The chain carries TRBV11-3 and TRBJ1-1; TRBD1 aligns across 8 bases. Trimming took 5 bases from V and 0 from J; bases not matched to a gene: 8. This CDR3 contains 16 residues. Germline loops: CDR1 SGHNT, CDR2 YENEEA. CDR3 protein: CASSPALTGVNTEAFF. The CDR3 DNA is TGTGCCAGCAGCCCTGCCCTGACAGGGGTGAACACTGAAGCTTTCTTT.

The gene calls are TRBV6-5 and TRBJ2-6, with TRBD1 identical over 7 bases. From germline, CDR1 is MNHEY and CDR2 SVGAGI. The V segment lost 10 bases and the J segment 2 bases; nucleotides outside the gene matches: 2. The CDR3 contains 13 residues. In DNA form, the CDR3 reads TGTGCCACTACAGGGGCTGGGGCCAACGTCCTGACTTTC. Encoded protein: CATTGAGANVLTF.